Each of the 31 T cell receptor beta chains below was sequenced from the same sample in a study of tumor-infiltrating lymphocytes in primary liver carcinoma. A constant-region primer primed TCR beta cDNA synthesis from around 500 ng of total RNA. What produced the TCR beta libraries was three nested multiplex PCR rounds using slightly modified ARM-PCR. A C-beta reverse primer and TRBV1-TRBV30 forward primers served in each of the first two PCR rounds, at ten to eleven cycles apiece. TCRdb analysed the multiplex PCR reads with MiXCR anew, one entry per CDR3 protein. The sample holds roughly 190,000 distinct CDR3 sequences, around four fifths seen once. Each 20-30 mg portion of unsorted bulk tissue served as the source for co-extraction of RNA and DNA. Sequenced sample: tumor tissue from primary liver carcinoma. Source of these receptors: a man aged 35-49 years with primary liver carcinoma and hepatitis B virus infection.

This chain connects TRBV27 to TRBJ1-5; D gene ambiguous. This CDR3 has 16 amino acids. CDR1 and CDR2 from the germline V gene are MNHEY and SMNVEV (reference sequence). Trimming pared 4 bases from V and 8 bases from J, leaving 21 bases between. The CDR3 nucleotides are TGTGCCAGCAGTTCGATACACGAAATTAGGAATAAGCCCCAGCATTTT. Encoded protein: CASSSIHEIRNKPQHF.

On this clonotype: Given the absence of the conserved phenylalanine or tryptophan at the CDR3 end, a read error is likely. V and J are TRBV11-2 and TRBJ2-7, with D possibly matching TRBD2 (5 bases). Looked up from germline, CDR1 is SGHAT and CDR2 is FQNNGV. The CDR3 contains 14 residues. The CDR3 DNA sequence: TGTGTCAGTAGCTACCAGACGGAGGCCTACGAGCAGTACATC. It encodes CVSSYQTEAYEQYI.

CDR3 nucleotides: TGTGCCACCAGTGATTTCGGGAAGGACACCGGGGAGCTGTTTTTT. Translation: CATSDFGKDTGELFF. The chain has TRBV24-1 and TRBJ2-2; D may be TRBD2 (5 bases). Germline CDR1 KGHDR, CDR2 SFDVKD. The CDR3 is 15 residues long. Between the trimmed V and J ends, which lost 1 base and 3 bases, there was a span of 8 bases.

A word on this clonotype: The junction does not match germline at one end; this may be a read error. V usage is TRBV12-3 or TRBV12-4 and J usage is TRBJ2-1; D remains unclear. The CDR3 is made up of 13 amino acids. CDR3 loop: CASGLRPYNEQFF. CDR3 sequence (DNA): TGTGCCAGCGGTTTAAGACCATACAATGAGCAGTTCTTC.

A single count supports this clonotype. The chain combines TRBV7-8 with TRBJ2-5; perhaps TRBD2 as D (7 bases). V lost 7 bases and J 5 bases, leaving 14 bases between the germline ends. This CDR3 spans 13 amino acids. Germline V gene lookup returns CDR1 SGHVS and CDR2 FQNEAQ. In DNA form, the CDR3 reads TGTGCCAGCATTCTCGGGGGGCTGGAGACCCAGTACTTC. Encoded protein: CASILGGLETQYF.

As concerns this clonotype: Sequence at one end of the junction differs from germline and may be a read error. V is TRBV4-3 and J is TRBJ2-1, with TRBD1 matching 10 bases. In germline, CDR1 is LGHNA, CDR2 YSLEER. This CDR3 is built from 14 residues. The CDR3 coding sequence is TGCGCCAGCAGCCTGGACAGGGGGGGGAGTGAGCAGCTCTTC. Protein product: CASSLDRGGSEQLF.

The genes are TRBV5-4 and TRBJ1-1; D unresolved. Germline CDR1 is SGHNT and CDR2 is YYREEE (reference sequence). V was clipped by 5 bases and J by 3 bases, with 14 bases between them. The CDR3 is 14 amino acids. The CDR3 protein is CASSFPGVDTEAFF. Here the CDR3 DNA reads TGTGCCAGCAGTTTTCCCGGGGTGGACACTGAAGCTTTCTTT.

A note on this clonotype: Compared with germline, one end of the junction differs, possibly owing to a read error. CDR3 nucleotides: TGCAGCGTTGAAGGAGGGAACACAGTGAACACTGAAGCGTTCTTT. It yields the protein CSVEGGNTVNTEAFF. V is TRBV29-1 and J is TRBJ1-1; no firm D call. The CDR3 sequence is 15 residues long. Germline V gives CDR1 SQVTM, CDR2 ANQGSEA.

This clonotype was recorded many times. The J gene is TRBJ2-1, the V gene TRBV28, with 14 bases that match TRBD2. V shed 6 bases, J shed 8 bases, and the junction held 21 bases outside the gene matches. The CDR3 length is 20 residues. Germline CDR1 reads MDHEN; CDR2 reads SYDVKM. DNA for the CDR3: TGTGCCAGCAGCCGGGTCGGGGGACTAGCGGGAGATAAAAGGTTATATGAGCAGTTCTTC. It specifies CASSRVGGLAGDKRLYEQFF.

Concerning this clonotype: The final CDR3 position lacks the conserved phenylalanine or tryptophan, pointing to a likely read error. The genes are TRBV11-1 and TRBJ2-3; D call uncertain. Germline loops: CDR1 SGHAT, CDR2 FQDESV (reference sequence). The CDR3 loop spans 19 amino acids. V lost 4 bases to trimming and J lost 1 base, with 24 bases between them. The DNA of the CDR3 is TGTGCCAGCAGCTCTGTGGGTAGCTCTGTTGGAGCCCGCACAGATACGCAGTATTTA. Amino acids: CASSSVGSSVGARTDTQYL.

This clonotype occurred once. The chain employs TRBV6-1 and TRBJ1-5; D is undetermined. Trimming pared 5 bases from V and 2 bases from J, leaving 10 bases between. This CDR3 has 14 amino acids. From germline, CDR1 is MNHNS and CDR2 SASEGT. Here the CDR3 DNA reads TGTGCCAGCAGTAAGGTGGGTGGCAATCAGCCCCAGCATTTT. It translates to CASSKVGGNQPQHF.

Turning to this clonotype: At one end, the junction sequence differs from germline, possibly due to a read error. The chain recombines TRBV11-1 with TRBJ2-7; weak D call: TRBD2 (6 bases). Germline loops: CDR1 SGHAT, CDR2 FQDESV (reference sequence). The CDR3 spans 15 residues. The CDR3: CVNSSSRDSSYVQYF. DNA for the CDR3: TGTGTCAACAGCTCATCCCGGGACTCCTCCTACGTGCAGTACTTC.

About this clonotype itself: One end of the junction varies from germline; a read error may be responsible. The chain has TRBV24-1 and TRBJ2-5, with D tentatively TRBD1 or TRBD2 (6 bases each). Germline-derived CDR1 and CDR2 are KGHDR and SFDVKD. There are 13 residues in the CDR3. The CDR3 nucleotides are TGTGACACCAGCTCCAACGCAGGGGAGGCCCAGTACTTC. This sequence encodes CDTSSNAGEAQYF.

Remarks on this clonotype: This likely comes from a read error, as the CDR3 has no conserved phenylalanine or tryptophan at its end. The chain uses TRBV11-1 and TRBJ2-1; D is ambiguous. The V end lost 8 bases, the J end lost 5 bases, and 13 bases lay between the germline ends. CDR3 size: 13 residues. The germline V gene has CDR1 SGHAT and CDR2 FQDESV (reference sequence). The CDR3 DNA is TGTGCCAGCTGCGTTGGCCTGGACAATGAGCAGTTCTTG. Translated, it gives CASCVGLDNEQFL.

This chain joins TRBV4-1 and TRBJ2-7; no firm D call. V was trimmed by 3 bases and J by 5 bases, leaving 14 bases between them. This CDR3 is 14 amino acids long. Germline CDR1 is MGHRA and CDR2 is YSYEKL. The CDR3 loop reads CASSQETIVDEQYF. The DNA of the CDR3 is TGCGCCAGCAGCCAGGAGACCATTGTTGACGAGCAGTACTTC.

This clonotype occurred once. V is TRBV18 and J is TRBJ1-5, with 8 positions matching TRBD1. Germline CDR1 KGHSH, CDR2 LQKENI. V dropped 8 bases and J dropped 3; count of bases not matched to a gene: 9. The CDR3 spans 15 residues. Here the CDR3 reads CASAETGADNQPQHF. CDR3 sequence (DNA): TGTGCCAGCGCCGAGACAGGGGCCGACAATCAGCCCCAGCATTTT.

Concerning this clonotype itself: Since no conserved phenylalanine or tryptophan closes the CDR3, a read error is the likely cause. The chain uses TRBV29-1 and TRBJ2-7; D could derive from TRBD1 or TRBD2 (5 bases each). The V end lost 8 bases, the J end lost 1 base, and 15 bases lay between the germline ends. Germline loops: CDR1 SQVTM, CDR2 ANQGSEA. There are 13 residues in the CDR3. The CDR3 region is CSPGAGTSYEQYY. DNA for the CDR3: TGCAGCCCCGGGGCAGGGACGTCCTACGAGCAGTACTAC.

With respect to this clonotype: The junction differs from germline at one of its ends, possibly a read error. The rearrangement uses TRBV11-1 and TRBJ2-2, with D possibly TRBD1 on 6 matching bases. CDR3 length equals 13 residues. The germline CDR1 and CDR2 sequences are SGHAT and FQDESV (reference sequence). The CDR3: CASSYWDTRELFF. The CDR3 DNA follows: TGTGCCAGTAGCTATTGGGACACCAGGGAGCTGTTTTTT.

Only one count was recorded for this clonotype. The rearrangement joins TRBV4-3 to TRBJ2-7; TRBD2 is a possible D gene (7 bases). The CDR3 is made up of 15 amino acids. With 6 bases removed from V and 5 bases from J, the gap between germline ends came to 20 bases. CDR1 LGHNA and CDR2 YSLEER come from the germline V gene. The CDR3, as DNA: TGCGCCAGCAGTCGAAATAGGGGGGCGGGAGACGAGCAGTACTTC. Translating gives CASSRNRGAGDEQYF.

About this clonotype itself: The junction and the germline gene differ at one end; a read error may be behind it. The chain uses TRBV11-2 and TRBJ2-6; perhaps D is TRBD1 or TRBD2 (5 bases each). The CDR3 extends over 15 amino acids. The V gene's germline CDR1 is SGHAT and CDR2 FQNNGV. The DNA of the CDR3 is TGTGCCACCCAGCGGCCGCGCTCTGGGGCCAGCCTCCTGATTTTC. It yields the protein CATQRPRSGASLLIF.

Note on this clonotype: The junction departs from germline at one end; a sequencing error may be responsible. The chain carries TRBV4-3 and TRBJ2-3; weak D call: TRBD2 (6 bases). The CDR3 is 13 residues long. The V gene's germline CDR1 is LGHNA and CDR2 YSLEER. CDR3 protein: CAGSQEEGSMQNF. CDR3 in DNA: TGCGCCGGTAGCCAAGAGGAGGGGAGTATGCAGAATTTT.

The rearrangement uses TRBV5-6 and TRBJ2-7; TRBD1 matches at 8 bases. Trimming took 4 bases from V and 7 from J; bases not matched to a gene: 10. The CDR3 is 14 amino acids. From germline, CDR1 is SGHDT and CDR2 YYEEEE. The CDR3 loop is CASSPGQGTIEQYF. DNA of the CDR3: TGTGCCAGCAGCCCCGGACAGGGTACGATAGAGCAGTACTTC.

This clonotype is a singleton in its sample. One end of the junction fails to match germline, which may point to a read error. This chain joins TRBV5-1 and TRBJ1-1; 7 bases align to TRBD1. The germline V gene has CDR1 SGHRS and CDR2 YFSETQ. CDR3 length: 14 residues. As DNA, the CDR3 is TGCGTCAGCAGCCCAGACAGGGACCTACCTGAAGCTTTCTTT. The encoded protein is CVSSPDRDLPEAFF.

Note on this clonotype: Since a much larger clone is just one base distant, this may be a read error. The CDR3 end shows no conserved phenylalanine or tryptophan, and so a read error is likely. This chain connects TRBV7-9 to TRBJ2-7; tentative D call: TRBD2 (6 bases). The CDR3 covers 13 residues. V was shortened by 5 bases and J by 3 bases, with 11 bases between the two germline ends. Germline V gene data show CDR1 as SEHNR and CDR2 as FQNEAQ (reference sequence). The CDR3: CASSTSSVYEQYL. CDR3 in DNA: TGTGCCAGCAGCACCTCTAGCGTCTACGAGCAGTACCTC.

As for this clonotype: The CDR3 does not close with the conserved phenylalanine or tryptophan, likely indicating a read error. The chain combines TRBV12-3 or TRBV12-4 with TRBJ1-2; 10 bases agree with TRBD1. The CDR3 is 14 amino acids. V dropped 8 bases and J dropped 10; count of bases not matched to a gene: 13. CDR3 loop: CASSRTGGYDDYTL. CDR3 coding DNA: TGTGCCAGCTCACGGACAGGGGGTTATGATGACTACACCCTC.

Notes on this clonotype: A single base separates this from a much larger clone, so it may be a read error. The chain has TRBV28 and TRBJ2-1; 11 bases are a match to TRBD1. The CDR3 totals 14 residues. The germline CDR1 and CDR2 sequences are MDHEN and SYDVKM. CDR3 DNA sequence: TGTACCAGCTATGGGGGACAGGGGGACAATGAGCAGTTCTTC. Residues: CTSYGGQGDNEQFF.

Concerning this clonotype itself: The CDR3 ends on some other residue instead of the conserved phenylalanine or tryptophan, so this is likely a read error. Because the CDR3's place on the DNA is in doubt, the DNA is left out and the CDR3 is given as listed by TCRdb. The chain links TRBV6-6 to TRBJ2-7; whether TRBD1, the table's D call, matches the DNA was not checked. The CDR3 length equals 15 residues, ends included. Per the germline V gene, CDR1 is MNHNY and CDR2 is SVGAGI (reference sequence). CDR3 sequence: CANSPRQGPFYERYL.

The chain employs TRBV29-1 and TRBJ2-7; D gene uncertain. The CDR3 sequence is 16 residues long. Per the germline V gene, CDR1 is SQVTM and CDR2 is ANQGSEA. Trimming shortened V by 7 bases and J by 2 bases, and 24 bases separated the two germline ends. The CDR3, as DNA: TGCAGCGCCATGACATTTGGAAACGGCACTCCCTACGAGCAGTACTTC. It codes for CSAMTFGNGTPYEQYF.

As concerns this clonotype: The CDR3 end shows no conserved phenylalanine or tryptophan, and so a read error is likely. This rearrangement joins TRBV12-3 or TRBV12-4 to TRBJ1-4; TRBD1 is a possible D gene (6 bases). The CDR3 totals 15 residues. V gave up 4 bases and J gave up 5 bases, with 14 bases separating them. The CDR3 protein is CASSYSLRGNEKLFC. CDR3 coding DNA: TGTGCCAGCAGTTACAGTCTGAGGGGGAATGAAAAACTGTTTTGT.

As concerns this clonotype: One junction end does not reproduce the germline sequence, and a read error may be involved. V and J are TRBV7-3 and TRBJ2-3, with D unclear. The CDR3 is made up of 13 amino acids. In germline, CDR1 is SGHTA, CDR2 FQGTGA. The CDR3 nucleotides are TGTACCAGCAGCCCGGTCGGCCAAGATACGCAGTATTTT. Encoded protein: CTSSPVGQDTQYF.

Points on this clonotype: A junction end diverges from the germline sequence, so it may reflect a read error. V and J are TRBV11-2 and TRBJ2-1; TRBD2 might be the D (6 bases). The germline CDR1 and CDR2 sequences are SGHAT and FQNNGV. The CDR3 extends over 14 amino acids. This CDR3 is CASSHRAGTNEHFF. CDR3 DNA sequence: TGTGCCAGCAGCCATAGGGCGGGGACCAATGAGCACTTCTTC.